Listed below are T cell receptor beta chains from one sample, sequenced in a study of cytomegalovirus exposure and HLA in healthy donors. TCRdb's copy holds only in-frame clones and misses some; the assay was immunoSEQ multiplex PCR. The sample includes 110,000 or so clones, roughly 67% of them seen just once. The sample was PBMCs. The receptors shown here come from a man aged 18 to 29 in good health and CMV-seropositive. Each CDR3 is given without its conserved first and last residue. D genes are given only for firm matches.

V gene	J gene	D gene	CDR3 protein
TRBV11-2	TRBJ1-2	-	ARPTGADEGYT
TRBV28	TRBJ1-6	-	ASSFTAGGWALH
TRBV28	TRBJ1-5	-	ASSLKHQPQH
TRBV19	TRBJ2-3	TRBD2	ASRRGGLAGDTDTQY
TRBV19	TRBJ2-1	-	ASSSLSSYNEQF
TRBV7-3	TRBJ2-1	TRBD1	ASSLRGTGAGSYNEQF
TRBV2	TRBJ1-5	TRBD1	ASSAGQGTPQH
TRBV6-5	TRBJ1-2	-	ASSYGGNYGYT
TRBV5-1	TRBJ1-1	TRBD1	ASSSLPGQGGLNTEAF
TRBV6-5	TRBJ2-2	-	ASSYDRPGELF
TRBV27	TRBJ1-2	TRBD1	ALEGTGAGYGYT
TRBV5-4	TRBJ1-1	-	ASSLRGWNTEAF
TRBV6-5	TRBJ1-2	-	ASSSSRGANYGYT
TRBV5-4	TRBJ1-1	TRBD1	ASSLVTGDSAF
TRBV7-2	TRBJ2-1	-	ASSFSDEQF
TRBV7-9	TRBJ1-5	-	ASSLESGQPQH
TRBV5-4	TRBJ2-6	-	ASSLFGASGANVLT
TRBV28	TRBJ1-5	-	ASSSGQLNQPQH
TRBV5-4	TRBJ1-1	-	ASSLAPDTEAF
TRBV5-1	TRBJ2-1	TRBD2	ASSTDPGGEQF
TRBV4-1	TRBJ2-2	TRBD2	ASSQGGGNANTGELF
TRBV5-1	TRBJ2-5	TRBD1	ASSLGGQGAGETQY
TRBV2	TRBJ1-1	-	ASSARWGENTEAF
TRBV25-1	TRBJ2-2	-	ASSELGQAGTGELF
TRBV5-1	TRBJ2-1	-	ASSLVGRNNEQF
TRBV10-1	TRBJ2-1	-	ASSGHREGEQF
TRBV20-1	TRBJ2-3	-	SGTPGDTQY
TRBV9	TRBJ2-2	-	ASSEWAANTGELF
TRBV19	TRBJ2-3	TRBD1	ASRDRGYTQY